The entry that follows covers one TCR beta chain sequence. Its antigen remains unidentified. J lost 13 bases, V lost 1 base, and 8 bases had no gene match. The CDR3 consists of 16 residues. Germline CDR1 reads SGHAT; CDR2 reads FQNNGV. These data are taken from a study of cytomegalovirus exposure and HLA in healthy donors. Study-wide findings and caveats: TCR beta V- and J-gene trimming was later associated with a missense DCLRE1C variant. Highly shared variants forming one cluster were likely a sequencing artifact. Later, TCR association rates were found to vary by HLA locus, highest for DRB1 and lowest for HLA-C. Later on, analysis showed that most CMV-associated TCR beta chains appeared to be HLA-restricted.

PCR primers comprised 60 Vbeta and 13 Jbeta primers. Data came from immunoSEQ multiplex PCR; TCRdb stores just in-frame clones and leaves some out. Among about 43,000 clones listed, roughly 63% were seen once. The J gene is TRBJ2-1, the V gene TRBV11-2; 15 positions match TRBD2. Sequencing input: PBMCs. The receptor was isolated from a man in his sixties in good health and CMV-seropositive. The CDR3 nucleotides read TGTGCCAGCAGCTTAGGGACTAGCGGGAGGGCCGGGTTCCAGTTCTTC. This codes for CASSLGTSGRAGFQFF.